The rows below give T cell receptor beta chains drawn from one sample of a study of T-cell memory formation after mild COVID-19. TCRdb fed the 5' RACE reads into MiXCR, producing one record per CDR3 protein. This table has about 250,000 distinct CDR3 sequences, 15% to 17% appearing once. Sample: PBMCs or a T cell subset sorted from them (not recorded which). The receptor set was obtained from an adult woman who had mild COVID-19 (a few samples of this study predate the infection). Cell type and time point are not known. CDR3s include the opening cysteine and the closing phenylalanine or tryptophan. A D gene is named only where the DNA matches it firmly. Not every row has a clone size; where given, it reads once, few, many or a size class.

d_call j_call clone_size v_call cdr3_aa cdr3_nt
- TRBJ2-1 - TRBV28 CASSRGGTSSYNEQFF TGTGCCAGCAGTAGGGGGGGAACTAGCTCCTACAATGAGCAGTTCTTC
- TRBJ1-1 few TRBV24-1 CATRKTDTGNTEAFF TGTGCCACCAGGAAAACCGATACAGGGAACACTGAAGCTTTCTTT
TRBD1 TRBJ2-7 few TRBV4-3 CASSQETGVGPYEQYF TGCGCCAGCAGCCAAGAGACAGGGGTGGGGCCCTACGAGCAGTACTTC
- TRBJ1-1 few TRBV5-1 CASSLGPGSGTEAFF TGCGCCAGCAGCTTGGGCCCAGGTTCGGGCACTGAAGCTTTCTTT
- TRBJ1-1 few TRBV12-3/TRBV12-4 CASKRFEIAEAFF TGTGCCAGCAAGCGATTTGAAATCGCTGAAGCTTTCTTT
TRBD1 TRBJ2-1 few TRBV7-3 CASSFGAGGRDEQFF TGTGCCAGCAGCTTTGGGGCAGGGGGAAGGGATGAGCAGTTCTTC
- TRBJ1-4 - TRBV12-3/TRBV12-4 CASSLGVGEKLFF TGTGCCAGCAGTTTGGGGGTTGGTGAAAAACTGTTTTTT
- TRBJ1-1 few TRBV5-1 CASRARDEAFF TGCGCCAGCCGGGCGAGGGATGAAGCTTTCTTT
- TRBJ2-2 - TRBV27 CASSLWSGGNTGELFFF -
- TRBJ1-2 - TRBV2 CASSPSTVANYGYTF TGTGCCAGCAGCCCGTCGACAGTTGCCAACTATGGCTACACCTTC
- TRBJ1-4 few TRBV6-2/TRBV6-3 CASSYSNGGGEKLFF TGTGCCAGCAGTTACTCGAACGGGGGAGGTGAAAAACTGTTTTTT
TRBD2 TRBJ2-1 many TRBV5-1 CASSLGGGPYYNEQFF TGCGCCAGCAGCTTGGGCGGGGGGCCTTACTACAATGAGCAGTTCTTC
TRBD2 TRBJ2-7 - TRBV7-9 CASSLPGLAGVGALNQQYF TGTGCCAGCAGCCTCCCGGGACTAGCGGGAGTCGGGGCCTTGAATCAGCAGTACTTC
- TRBJ1-4 - TRBV19 CASSNRASRSEKLFF TGTGCCAGTAGCAACAGGGCCTCCCGGAGTGAAAAACTGTTTTTT
- TRBJ1-1 few TRBV12-3/TRBV12-4 CASSPRASEAFF TGTGCCAGCAGTCCCCGGGCATCTGAAGCTTTCTTT
- TRBJ1-5 few TRBV5-6 CASSLRRHNQPQHF TGTGCCAGCAGCTTGAGACGCCACAATCAGCCCCAGCATTTT
TRBD1 TRBJ2-7 many TRBV5-1 CASSGDRGEQYF TGCGCCAGCAGCGGAGACAGGGGCGAGCAGTACTTC
- TRBJ1-2 few TRBV5-1 CASSSFSNSANYGYTF TGCGCCAGCAGTTCATTTAGCAACTCCGCTAACTATGGCTACACCTTC
- TRBJ1-2 few TRBV2 CASSEGREGYGYTF TGTGCCAGCAGTGAAGGGCGGGAGGGCTATGGCTACACCTTC
- TRBJ2-7 few TRBV20-1 CSVIMGESGEQYF TGCAGTGTTATCATGGGGGAGTCGGGCGAGCAGTACTTC
TRBD1 TRBJ1-1 - TRBV5-1 CASSLGTGGVKAFF TGCGCCAGCAGCTTGGGGACAGGGGGCGTAAAAGCTTTCTTT
- TRBJ1-3 - TRBV5-1 CASSLAGMDSGNTIYF TGCGCCAGCAGCTTGGCCGGGATGGACTCTGGAAACACCATATATTTT
TRBD2 TRBJ2-1 - TRBV5-4 CASSFSLAANEQFF TGTGCCAGCAGCTTCTCGCTAGCGGCAAATGAGCAGTTCTTC
TRBD2 TRBJ2-1 few TRBV14 CASSLSLPGLASSEQFF TGTGCCAGCAGCCTGTCCTTGCCGGGACTAGCTTCAAGTGAGCAGTTCTTC
TRBD2 TRBJ2-1 few TRBV12-3/TRBV12-4 CASSLTSGSRGEQFF TGTGCCAGCAGTCTGACTAGCGGGAGCAGGGGAGAGCAGTTCTTC